This TCR beta chain was obtained from a study of shared clonotypes between healthy human individuals. Whole-study findings and limits: Shared across a handful of donors were around 5% of the naive CD4 clonotypes. Larger richness was generally estimated for naive than memory subsets.

Comment on this clone: Its antigen is unidentified.

Deep level was the assay's run setting. Sequencing used immunoSEQ multiplex PCR; TCRdb keeps in-frame clones, though not all of them. The table includes millions of clones, roughly 94% detected once. Every donor, a Caucasian adult, lived in Nashville, Tennessee. The length of the CDR3 is 15 residues. After removal of 4 bases from V and 1 base from J, the junction contained 7 bases not matched to a gene. Germline V gene data show CDR1 as MNHNY and CDR2 as SVGAGI (reference sequence). The material sequenced was naive CD4+ T cells sorted from blood. Subset specified: CD45RA+ positively selected. The chain links TRBV6-6 to TRBJ2-7; 7 bases are a match to TRBD2. The clonotype originates from a man between 18 and 35 years old in good health. CDR3 residues: CASSSGGSYSYEQYF. The CDR3 nucleotides are TGTGCCAGCAGTTCGGGAGGCTCCTATTCCTACGAGCAGTACTTC.